This T cell receptor (beta chain) derives from a study of shared clonotypes between healthy human individuals. Findings of the study overall: Sampling included only blood; tissue repertoires likely differ. It was observed that roughly 5% of naive CD4 clonotypes were shared across a few donors. Non-shared clonotypes showed lower generation probabilities than clonotypes common to all four donors.

Notes on this clone: Its antigen is undetermined.

Clones were read by immunoSEQ multiplex PCR, and TCRdb kept only the in-frame ones, dropping some. The sample holds over a million clones; approximately 80% are singletons and the top ten take under 0.6%. The clonotype comes from a man in his late teens or twenties in good health. Some clones in this sample may be carry-over from other donors' samples. Sequencing used memory CD4+ T cells from PBMCs. Stated subset: CD45RA-negative fraction.

The CDR3 nucleotides are TGTGCCAGCAGCCTCCGGGACCTCATGAACACTGAAGCTTTCTTT. It codes for CASSLRDLMNTEAFF. The chain uses TRBV6-1 and TRBJ1-1, with D possibly being TRBD1 (5 bases). CDR1 and CDR2 (germline): MNHNS, SASEGT. Trimming removed 6 bases from V and 0 bases from J, with 14 bases in between. This CDR3 comprises 15 residues.